This T cell receptor beta chain was identified in a study of CD8 T cells in Susac syndrome. cDNA came from roughly 0.53 to 1 ug RNA primed by random hexamers. TCRdb re-derived calls from the immunoSEQ multiplex PCR reads in MiXCR, one entry per CDR3 protein. The sample holds approximately 150,000 distinct CDR3 sequences; around 93% are singletons and the top ten take just over 0.13%. This CDR3 has 15 amino acids. With V trimmed by 10 bases and J by 7 bases, 13 bases remained unmatched. Germline lookup yields CDR1 MNHNY and CDR2 SVGAGI (reference sequence). Sequenced material: CD4+ T cells from PBMCs. This TCR was recovered from a human donor in good health. J is TRBJ1-6 and V is TRBV6-6; TRBD1 aligns across 7 bases. As DNA, the CDR3 is TGTGCCATCCCAATGAACAGGGGCGAAAATTCACCCCTCCACTTT. Amino acid sequence: CAIPMNRGENSPLHF.